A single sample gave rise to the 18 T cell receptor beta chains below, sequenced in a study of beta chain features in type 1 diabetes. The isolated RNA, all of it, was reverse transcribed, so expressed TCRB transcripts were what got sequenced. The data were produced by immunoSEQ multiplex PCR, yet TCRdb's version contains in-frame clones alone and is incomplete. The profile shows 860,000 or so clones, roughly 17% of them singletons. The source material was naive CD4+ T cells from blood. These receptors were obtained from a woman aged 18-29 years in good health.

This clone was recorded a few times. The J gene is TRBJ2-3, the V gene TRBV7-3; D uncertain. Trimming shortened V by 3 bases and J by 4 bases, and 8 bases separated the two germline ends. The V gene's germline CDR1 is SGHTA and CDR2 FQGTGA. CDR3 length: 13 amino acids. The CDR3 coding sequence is TGTGCCAGCAGCTTCTTAAGGTCAGATACGCAGTATTTT. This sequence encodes CASSFLRSDTQYF.

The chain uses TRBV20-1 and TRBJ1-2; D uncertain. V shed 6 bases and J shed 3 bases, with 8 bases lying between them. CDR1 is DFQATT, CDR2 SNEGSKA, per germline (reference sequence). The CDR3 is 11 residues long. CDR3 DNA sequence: TGCAGTGCAGAGGAGGACTATGGCTACACCTTC. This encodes CSAEEDYGYTF.

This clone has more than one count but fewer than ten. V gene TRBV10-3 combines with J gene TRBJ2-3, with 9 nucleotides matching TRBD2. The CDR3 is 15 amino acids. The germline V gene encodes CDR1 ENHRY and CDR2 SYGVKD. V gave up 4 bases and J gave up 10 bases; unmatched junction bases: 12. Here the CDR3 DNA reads TGTGCCATCAGTGGGCTAGCGGGACCCATGTCGGCGCAGTATTTT. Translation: CAISGLAGPMSAQYF.

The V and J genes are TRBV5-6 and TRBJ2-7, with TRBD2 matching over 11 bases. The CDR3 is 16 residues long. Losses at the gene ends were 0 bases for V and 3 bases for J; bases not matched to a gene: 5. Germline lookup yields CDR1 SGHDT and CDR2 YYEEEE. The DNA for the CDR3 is TGTGCCAGCAGCTTGGGTCTAGCGGGAGGACGCTACGAGCAGTACTTC. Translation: CASSLGLAGGRYEQYF.

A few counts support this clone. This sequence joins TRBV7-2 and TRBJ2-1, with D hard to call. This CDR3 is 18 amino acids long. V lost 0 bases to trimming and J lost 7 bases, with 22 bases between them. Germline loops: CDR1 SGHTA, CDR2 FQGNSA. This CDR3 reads CASSLATAFVFPTNEQFF. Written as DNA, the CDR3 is TGTGCCAGCAGCTTAGCCACAGCATTTGTATTTCCGACAAATGAGCAGTTCTTC.

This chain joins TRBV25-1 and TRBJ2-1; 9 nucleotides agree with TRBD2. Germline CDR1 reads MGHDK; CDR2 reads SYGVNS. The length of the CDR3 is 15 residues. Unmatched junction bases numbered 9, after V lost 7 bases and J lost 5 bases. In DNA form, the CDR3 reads TGTGCCAGCACCGGAACGGCTAGCGGGGACAATGAGCAGTTCTTC. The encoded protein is CASTGTASGDNEQFF.

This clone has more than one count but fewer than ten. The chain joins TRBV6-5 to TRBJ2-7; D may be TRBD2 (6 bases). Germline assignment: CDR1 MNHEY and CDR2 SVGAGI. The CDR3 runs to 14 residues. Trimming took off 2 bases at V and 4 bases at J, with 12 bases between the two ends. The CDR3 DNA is TGTGCCAGCAGTTACGCGGGAACAAAATACGAGCAGTACTTC. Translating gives CASSYAGTKYEQYF.

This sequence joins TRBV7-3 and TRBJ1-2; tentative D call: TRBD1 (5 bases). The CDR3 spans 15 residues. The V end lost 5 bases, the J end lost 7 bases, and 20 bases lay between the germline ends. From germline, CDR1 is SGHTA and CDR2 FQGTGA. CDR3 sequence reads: CASSPSWGGAGGYTF. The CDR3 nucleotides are TGTGCCAGCAGCCCTAGCTGGGGAGGGGCCGGTGGCTACACCTTC.

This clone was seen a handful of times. CDR3 residues: CASSYIGGNTEAFF. CDR3 sequence (DNA): TGTGCCAGCAGTTACATAGGGGGGAACACTGAAGCTTTCTTT. The rearrangement joins TRBV6-6 to TRBJ1-1; D perhaps matches TRBD1 (6 bases). V was pared by 2 bases and J by 1 base, with 8 bases between. The CDR3 spans 14 residues. The germline V gene encodes CDR1 MNHNY and CDR2 SVGAGI (reference sequence).

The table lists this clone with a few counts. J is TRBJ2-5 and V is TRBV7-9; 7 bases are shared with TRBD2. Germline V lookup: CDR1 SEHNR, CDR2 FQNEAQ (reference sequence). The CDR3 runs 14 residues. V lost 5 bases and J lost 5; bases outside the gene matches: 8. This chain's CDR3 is CASSQGTIVETQYF. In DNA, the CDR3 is TGTGCCAGCAGCCAAGGGACTATTGTTGAGACCCAGTACTTC.

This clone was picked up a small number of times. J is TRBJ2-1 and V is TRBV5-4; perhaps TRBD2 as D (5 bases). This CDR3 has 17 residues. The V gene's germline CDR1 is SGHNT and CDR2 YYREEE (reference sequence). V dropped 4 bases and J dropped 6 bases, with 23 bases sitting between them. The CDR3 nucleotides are TGTGCCAGCAGCCCCCGACAACAAGCGGTAACCAGCAATGAGCAGTTCTTC. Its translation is CASSPRQQAVTSNEQFF.

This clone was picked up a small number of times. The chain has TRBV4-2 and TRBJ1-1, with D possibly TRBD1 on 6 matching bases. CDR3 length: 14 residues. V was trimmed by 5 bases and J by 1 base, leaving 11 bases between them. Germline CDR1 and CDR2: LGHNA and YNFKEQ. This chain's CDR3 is CASSVGGANTEAFF. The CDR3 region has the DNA TGTGCCAGCAGCGTAGGGGGGGCGAACACTGAAGCTTTCTTT.

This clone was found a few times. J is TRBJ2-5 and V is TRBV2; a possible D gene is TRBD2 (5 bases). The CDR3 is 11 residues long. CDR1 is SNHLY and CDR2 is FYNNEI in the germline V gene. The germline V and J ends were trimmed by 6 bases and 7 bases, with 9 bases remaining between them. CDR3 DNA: TGTGCCAGCAGAGCTGAGGGGACCCAGTACTTC. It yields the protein CASRAEGTQYF.

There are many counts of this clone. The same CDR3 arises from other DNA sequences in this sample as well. Written as DNA, the CDR3 is TGTGCCAGCTCACCAAGCACAGATACGCAGTATTTT. The encoded protein is CASSPSTDTQYF. This chain joins TRBV18 and TRBJ2-3; D is ambiguous. CDR1 and CDR2 (germline): KGHSH, LQKENI. The CDR3 covers 12 residues. The V end lost 2 bases, the J end lost 0 bases, and 0 bases lay between the germline ends.

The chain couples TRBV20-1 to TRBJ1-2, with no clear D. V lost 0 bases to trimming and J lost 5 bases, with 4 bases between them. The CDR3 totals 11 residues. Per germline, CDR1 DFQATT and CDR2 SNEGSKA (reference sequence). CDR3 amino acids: CSAREPYGYTF. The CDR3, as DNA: TGCAGTGCTAGAGAGCCTTATGGCTACACCTTC.

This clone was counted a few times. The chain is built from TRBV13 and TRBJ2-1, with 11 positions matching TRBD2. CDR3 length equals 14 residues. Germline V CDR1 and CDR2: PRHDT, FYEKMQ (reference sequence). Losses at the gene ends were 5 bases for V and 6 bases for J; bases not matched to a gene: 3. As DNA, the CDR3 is TGTGCCAGCAGCCATAGCGGGAGGGCCAATGAGCAGTTCTTC. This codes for CASSHSGRANEQFF.

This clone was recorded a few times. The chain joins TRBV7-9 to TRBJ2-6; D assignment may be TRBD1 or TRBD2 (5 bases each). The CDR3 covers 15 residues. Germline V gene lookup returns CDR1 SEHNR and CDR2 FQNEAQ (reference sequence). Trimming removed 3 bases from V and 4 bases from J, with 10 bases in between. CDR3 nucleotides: TGTGCCAGCAGCTTTGGCAGGGACGGGGCCAACGTCCTGACTTTC. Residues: CASSFGRDGANVLTF.

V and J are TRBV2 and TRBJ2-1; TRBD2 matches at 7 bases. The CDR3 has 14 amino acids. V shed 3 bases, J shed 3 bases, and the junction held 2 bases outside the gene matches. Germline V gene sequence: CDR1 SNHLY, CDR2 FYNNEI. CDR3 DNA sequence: TGTGCCAGCAGTGAGCGGGAGCTCTACAATGAGCAGTTCTTC. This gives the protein CASSERELYNEQFF. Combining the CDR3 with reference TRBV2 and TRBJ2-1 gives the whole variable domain EPEVTQTPSHQVTQMGQEVILRCVPISNHLYFYWYRQILGQKVEFLVSFYNNEISEKSEIFDDQFSVERPDGSNFTLKIRSTKLEDSAMYFCASSERELYNEQFFGPGTRLTVL.